The clone carrying this T cell receptor (beta chain) was observed many times. The entry originates in a study of identical twins. CDR3 length: 14 amino acids. Germline CDR1 reads LNHDA; CDR2 reads SQIVND (reference sequence). Trimming at V came to 5 bases and at J to 2 bases, leaving 2 bases not matched to a gene. Each cDNA held unique molecular identifiers, and template switching gave it a universal primer site. TCRdb re-derived calls from the 5' RACE reads in MiXCR, one entry per CDR3 protein. Among some 230,000 distinct CDR3 sequences, 6.5% were seen once, and the ten largest hold about 14%. This sample also belongs to another study, concerning T cells expressing NK-cell markers. That paper notes: Repertoires of TCR beta were obtained from T cells sorted as CD3+CD56+NKG2C+, CD3+CD56+NKG2C- and CD3+CD56-NKG2C+. Eight donors were sequenced, seven testing HCMV-seropositive and one testing seronegative. Dominant NKG2C+ clonotypes in five to seven donors made up roughly 1.0-8% of CD8+ T cells.

The chain combines TRBV19 with TRBJ2-7, with 11 bases fitting TRBD2. The material sequenced was CD8+ T cells sorted from blood. The TCR originated in a young woman in good health. The CDR3 loop is CASSVAGGPYEQYF. CDR3 DNA: TGTGCCAGTAGTGTAGCGGGAGGGCCCTACGAGCAGTACTTC.